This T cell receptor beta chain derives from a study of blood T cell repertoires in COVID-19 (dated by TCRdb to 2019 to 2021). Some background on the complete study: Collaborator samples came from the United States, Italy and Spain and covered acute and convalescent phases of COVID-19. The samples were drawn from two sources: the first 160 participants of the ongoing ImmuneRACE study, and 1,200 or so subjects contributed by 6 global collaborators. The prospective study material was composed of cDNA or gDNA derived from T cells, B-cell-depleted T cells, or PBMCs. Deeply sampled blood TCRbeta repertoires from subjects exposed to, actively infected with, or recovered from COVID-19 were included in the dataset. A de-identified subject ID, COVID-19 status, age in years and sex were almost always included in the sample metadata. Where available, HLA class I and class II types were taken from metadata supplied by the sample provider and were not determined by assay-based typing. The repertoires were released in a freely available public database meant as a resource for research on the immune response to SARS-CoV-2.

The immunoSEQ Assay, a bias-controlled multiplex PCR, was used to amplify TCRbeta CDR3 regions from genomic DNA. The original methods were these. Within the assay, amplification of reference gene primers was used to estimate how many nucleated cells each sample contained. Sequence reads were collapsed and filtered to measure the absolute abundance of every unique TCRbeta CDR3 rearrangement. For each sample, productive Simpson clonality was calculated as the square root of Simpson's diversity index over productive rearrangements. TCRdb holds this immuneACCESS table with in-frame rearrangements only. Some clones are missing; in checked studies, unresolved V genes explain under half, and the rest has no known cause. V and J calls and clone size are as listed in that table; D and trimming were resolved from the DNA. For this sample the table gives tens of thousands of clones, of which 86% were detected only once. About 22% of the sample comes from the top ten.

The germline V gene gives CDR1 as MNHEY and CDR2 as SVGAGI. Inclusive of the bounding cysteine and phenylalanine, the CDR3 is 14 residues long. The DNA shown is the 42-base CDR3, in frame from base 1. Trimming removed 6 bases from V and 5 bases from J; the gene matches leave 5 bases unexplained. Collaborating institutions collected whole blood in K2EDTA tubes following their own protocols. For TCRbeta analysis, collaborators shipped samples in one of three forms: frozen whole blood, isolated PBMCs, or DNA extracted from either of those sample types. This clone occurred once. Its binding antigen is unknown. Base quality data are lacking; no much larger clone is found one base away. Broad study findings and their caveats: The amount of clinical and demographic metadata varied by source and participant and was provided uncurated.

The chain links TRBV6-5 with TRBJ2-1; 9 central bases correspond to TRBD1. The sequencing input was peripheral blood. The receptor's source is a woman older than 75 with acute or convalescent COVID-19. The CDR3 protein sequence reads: CASRDRGTDNEQFF. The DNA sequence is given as TGTGCCAGCAGGGACAGGGGTACCGACAATGAGCAGTTCTTC.